The source of this T cell receptor beta chain is a study of glioma-infiltrating T cells. Using RNA template, CDR3s of TCR alpha and beta were amplified with iRepertoire arm-PCR. TCRdb passed the multiplex PCR reads through MiXCR, listing each CDR3 protein once. The sample includes approximately 120,000 distinct CDR3 sequences, around 23% of them seen just once. This CDR3 spans 13 amino acids. Germline CDR1 and CDR2: MNHEY and SMNVEV (reference sequence). A few counts support this clonotype. One end of the junction does not line up with germline, which may come from a read error. The genes are TRBV27 and TRBJ1-3; D is possibly TRBD1 (6 bases). Sequencing input: glioma tissue, nonneoplastic brain tissue, or PBMCs (not recorded which). The sequence was collected from a human donor with low-grade glioma or glioblastoma, undergoing nonglioma brain surgery, or in good health (not recorded which). The DNA of the CDR3 is TGTGCCAGCACACAGGGTTACGGAAACACCATGTATTTT. Residues: CASTQGYGNTMYF.